This TCR beta chain originates from a study of lymphopenia after photon versus proton radiotherapy (dated by TCRdb to the late 2010s). In terms of the full investigation: The immunological effects of photon versus proton radiation therapy were compared in patients with gastrointestinal tumors who developed high-grade lymphopenia. The roughly 20 patients in the cohort had gastrointestinal tumors, were treated with either photon or proton therapy, and subsequently developed lymphopenia. The study aimed to characterize how the two radiation modalities differ in their impact on the immune system. What the research found in general, with its limitations: Across the cohort, among patients who died, a greater drop in TCR diversity after the nadir was inversely correlated with overall survival time. The authors looked at the survival association only in patients who died, and they framed better survival with proton therapy as a possibility rather than a demonstrated result. Relative stability during treatment was observed in proton-treated patients, whereas loss of naive T cells and TCR diversity and gain of effector/memory populations were observed in photon-treated patients. Once the lymphocyte count had reached its nadir, the repertoires of photon-treated patients showed oligoclonal expansion, particularly of CD8+ Temra cells, and this expansion drove the decline in diversity.

Turning to this clone: The antigen it recognizes is unknown. No base quality values were provided; no much bigger clone lies one nucleotide off.

The library was made by the immunoSEQ multiplex PCR assay. Alongside multiparametric flow cytometry, deep sequencing of rearranged TCR beta loci was used to profile the T cell repertoires. TCRdb limited this immuneACCESS table to in-frame rearrangements with V and J called. A share of clones is missing; checked studies link under half to unresolved V genes, and the rest is unexplained. This sample holds 150,000 to 200,000 clones; approximately 91% were observed only once. Around 4.6% of the sample comes from the top ten. The TCR sequence derives from a man in his fifties with gastric cancer. The sequenced sample was peripheral blood, obtained from a patient treated with photon-based radiotherapy.

The nucleotide sequence reads as follows: TGTGCCAGTACGGACAGGGGGATCACCGGGGAGCTGTTTTTT. This gives the protein CASTDRGITGELFF. The chain is assembled from TRBV19 and TRBJ2-2; 10 middle bases align to TRBD1. Measured from the cysteine to the phenylalanine, the CDR3 is 14 residues long. The CDR3 DNA has 42 bases and is translated from base 1. V is pruned by 7 bases and J by 4 bases, leaving 3 bases of the junction without a gene match. CDR1 is given as LNHDA and CDR2 as SQIVND, both from the germline V gene (reference sequence).